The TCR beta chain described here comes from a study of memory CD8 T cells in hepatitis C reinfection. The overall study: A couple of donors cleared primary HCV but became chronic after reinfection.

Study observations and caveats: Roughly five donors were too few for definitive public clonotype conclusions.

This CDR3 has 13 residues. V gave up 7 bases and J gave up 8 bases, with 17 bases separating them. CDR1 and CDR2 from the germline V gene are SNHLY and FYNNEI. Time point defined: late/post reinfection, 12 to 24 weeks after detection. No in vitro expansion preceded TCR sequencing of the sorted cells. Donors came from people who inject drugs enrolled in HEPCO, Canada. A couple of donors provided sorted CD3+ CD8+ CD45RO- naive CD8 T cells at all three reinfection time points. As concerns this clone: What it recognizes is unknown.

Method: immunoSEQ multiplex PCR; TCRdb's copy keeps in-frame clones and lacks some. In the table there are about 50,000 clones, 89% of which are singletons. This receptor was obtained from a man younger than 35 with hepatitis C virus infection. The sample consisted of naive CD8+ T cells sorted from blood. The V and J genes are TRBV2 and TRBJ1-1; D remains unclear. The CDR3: CASKGGFGLEAFF. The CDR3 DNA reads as TGTGCCAGCAAGGGAGGATTCGGGTTGGAAGCTTTCTTT.